The rows below give T cell receptor beta chains drawn from one sample of a study of blood T cell repertoires in COVID-19. Sequenced by immunoSEQ multiplex PCR; TCRdb stores in-frame clones only, minus some. The sample consists of about 140,000 clones, around 90% of them appearing once. Sequenced input: peripheral blood. These receptors were collected from a woman aged 45-65 years with acute or convalescent COVID-19. CDR3s include the opening cysteine and the closing phenylalanine or tryptophan. Each record gives: D gene, clone size, V gene, J gene, CDR3 DNA, CDR3 protein. A D gene is named only where the DNA matches it firmly. Only part of the rows carry a size: once, few, many, or a class if the clone is expanded.

>NA|NA|TRBV7-2|TRBJ2-2
TGTGCCAGCAGCTTAGGTGCCGGGTACTTCCTTGCCAACACCGGGGAGCTGTTTTTT
CASSLGAGYFLANTGELFF
>NA|NA|TRBV12-3/TRBV12-4|TRBJ1-1
TGTGCCAGCAGTTTACCCATTAACACTGAAGCTTTCTTT
CASSLPINTEAFF
>TRBD2|NA|TRBV7-6|TRBJ2-2
TGTGCCAGCAGCTTACCGAGCGGGGGTACATCCACCGGGGAGCTGTTTTTT
CASSLPSGGTSTGELFF
>NA|few|TRBV30|TRBJ1-5
TGTGCCTGGAGTGTTGGGGGGAATGAGTTTCAGCCCCAGCATTTT
CAWSVGGNEFQPQHF
>TRBD1|NA|TRBV10-3|TRBJ1-1
TGTGCCATCGGATGGGGACAGCTGAACACTGAAGCTTTCTTT
CAIGWGQLNTEAFF
>TRBD1|NA|TRBV7-9|TRBJ2-1
TGTGCCAGCAGCCAGACAGGGGTAGAGCAGTTCTTC
CASSQTGVEQFF
>NA|NA|TRBV6-5|TRBJ1-4
TGTGCCAGCAGTTACTCGCTACGGGCAACTAATGAAAAACTGTTTTTT
CASSYSLRATNEKLFF
>NA|once|TRBV9|TRBJ1-1
TGTGCCAGCAGCCAACAGAACCTGAACACTGAAGCTTTCTTT
CASSQQNLNTEAFF
>TRBD1|NA|TRBV6-5|TRBJ2-7
TGTGCCAGCAGTTATACAGGGGGCATAGAGCAGTACTTC
CASSYTGGIEQYF
>TRBD1|NA|TRBV15|TRBJ2-7
TGTGCCACCAGCAGAGGGGGGGGGACAGGGCTCTACGAGCAGTACTTC
CATSRGGGTGLYEQYF
>TRBD2|NA|TRBV11-2|TRBJ2-1
TGTGCCAGCAGCCCCGACGTAGCGGGAGGGTACAATGAGCAGTTCTTC
CASSPDVAGGYNEQFF
>NA|once|TRBV3-1/TRBV3-2|TRBJ2-7
TGTGCCAGCAGCCGGGGCTCAGGGGCCTCCTACGAGCAGTACTTC
CASSRGSGASYEQYF
>NA|NA|TRBV7-3|TRBJ1-5
TGTGCCAGCAGCTTAACCGGAGATCAGCCCCAGCATTTT
CASSLTGDQPQHF
>NA|NA|TRBV7-9|TRBJ1-1
TGTGCCAGCAGCTCCTATGATTTGGGGGGGAGGACTGAAGCTTTCTTT
CASSSYDLGGRTEAFF
>NA|NA|TRBV28|TRBJ2-7
TGTGCCAGCAGTCCCAGGGTGCCCTACGAGCAGTACTTC
CASSPRVPYEQYF
>NA|few|TRBV27|TRBJ2-7
TGTGCCAGTCGACGGACTACGGACCACGAGCAGTACTTC
CASRRTTDHEQYF
>NA|once|TRBV27|TRBJ2-5
TGTGCCAGCAGTCCCCTCCTGCTAAGGGCGGGCCAAGAGACCCAGTACTTC
CASSPLLLRAGQETQYF